Below are 27 T cell receptor beta chains sequenced from a single sample in a study of T-cell memory formation after mild COVID-19. TCRdb analysed the 5' RACE reads with MiXCR anew, one entry per CDR3 protein. This table has approximately 210,000 distinct CDR3 sequences, 27% appearing once. The sequencing sample was made of PBMCs or a T cell subset sorted from them (not recorded which). Receptors were obtained from an adult woman who had mild COVID-19 (a few samples of this study predate the infection). Cell type and time point are not known.

The chain employs TRBV6-2 or TRBV6-3 and TRBJ1-1, with D hard to call. Germline lookup yields CDR1 MNHEY and CDR2 SVGEGT. The CDR3 has 16 residues. V was trimmed by 2 bases and J by 1 base, leaving 14 bases between them. The CDR3: CASSYRGGEENTEAFF. CDR3 nucleotide sequence: TGTGCCAGCAGTTACCGAGGTGGGGAAGAGAACACTGAAGCTTTCTTT.

This chain uses TRBV5-1 with TRBJ1-2; 10 nucleotides line up with TRBD1. Trimming cost V 5 bases and J 4 bases; bases outside gene matches: 8. The CDR3 covers 15 residues. Germline V gives CDR1 SGHRS, CDR2 YFSETQ. The CDR3 DNA is TGCGCCAGCAGGAGGACAGGGGGTGGTTTCTATGGCTACACCTTC. Protein product: CASRRTGGGFYGYTF.

About this clonotype: This may stem from a read error, because a much larger clone lies one nucleotide away. As DNA, the CDR3 is TGCGCCAGCAGCCAGCATACAGGGGGCGACACCTACGAGAAGTACTTC. It yields the protein CASSQHTGGDTYEKYF. This chain connects TRBV4-1 to TRBJ2-7; 9 bases fit TRBD1. The CDR3 is 16 amino acids. From germline, CDR1 is MGHRA and CDR2 YSYEKL.

This chain connects TRBV19 to TRBJ2-7; 7 positions match TRBD2. Looked up from germline, CDR1 is LNHDA and CDR2 is SQIVND (reference sequence). V trimming: 8 bases; J trimming: 7 bases; junction bases outside the gene matches: 11. CDR3 length equals 13 residues. CDR3 DNA sequence: TGTGCCAGTCGGGACTATAACTCTGGGGAGCAGTACTTC. As protein: CASRDYNSGEQYF.

The V gene is TRBV24-1, the J gene TRBJ2-7, with TRBD2 as a possible D gene (6 bases). This CDR3 is 12 amino acids long. From germline, CDR1 is KGHDR and CDR2 SFDVKD. V was trimmed by 7 bases and J by 3 bases, leaving 9 bases between them. The CDR3 sequence: CATSMGGYEQYF. CDR3 nucleotides: TGTGCCACCAGCATGGGAGGCTACGAGCAGTACTTC.

The gene calls are TRBV30 and TRBJ2-7; no clear D gene. The germline gives CDR1 GTSNPN, CDR2 SVGIG (reference sequence). V was pared by 0 bases and J by 5 bases, with 17 bases between. This CDR3 contains 15 residues. As DNA, the CDR3 is TGTGCCTGGAGTGTACCATTTCTGGCTTTGGACGAGCAGTACTTC. It is translated as CAWSVPFLALDEQYF.

The chain carries TRBV7-9 and TRBJ2-5; no clear D gene. CDR1 is SEHNR and CDR2 is FQNEAQ in the germline V gene (reference sequence). V lost 4 bases and J 6 bases, leaving 6 bases between the germline ends. This CDR3 region has 11 residues. The CDR3 is CASSYQQTQYF. CDR3 in DNA: TGTGCCAGCAGCTATCAACAGACCCAGTACTTC.

The chain uses TRBV9 and TRBJ2-1, with a tentative D call TRBD2 (5 bases). V lost 4 bases, J lost 9 bases, and 14 bases lay in between. CDR1 is SGDLS and CDR2 is YYNGEE in the germline V gene. The CDR3 sequence is 13 residues long. CDR3 loop: CASSFGGSSEQFF. CDR3 DNA: TGTGCCAGCAGCTTCGGTGGGAGCAGTGAGCAGTTCTTC.

The genes are TRBV2 and TRBJ2-7; D is unclear. Germline-derived CDR1 and CDR2 are SNHLY and FYNNEI. CDR3 length: 12 residues. V lost 4 bases to trimming and J lost 3 bases, with 7 bases between them. CDR3 amino acids: CASSAGYYEQYF. In DNA, the CDR3 is TGTGCCAGCAGTGCTGGGTACTACGAGCAGTACTTC. The whole variable domain, remainder taken from reference TRBV2 and TRBJ2-7, is EPEVTQTPSHQVTQMGQEVILRCVPISNHLYFYWYRQILGQKVEFLVSFYNNEISEKSEIFDDQFSVERPDGSNFTLKIRSTKLEDSAMYFCASSAGYYEQYFGPGTRLTVT.

The V call is TRBV9, the J call TRBJ2-2, with D perhaps TRBD1 or TRBD2 (5 bases each). The V gene lost 0 bases and the J gene lost 4 bases, with 10 bases spanning the gap. From germline, CDR1 is SGDLS and CDR2 YYNGEE. The CDR3 covers 15 residues. CDR3: CASSVGGTGTGELFF. DNA for the CDR3: TGTGCCAGCAGCGTAGGAGGGACGGGCACCGGGGAGCTGTTTTTT.

This clonotype was counted a few times. The chain recombines TRBV11-2 with TRBJ2-7, with D possibly TRBD2 on 6 matching bases. Germline CDR1 is SGHAT and CDR2 is FQNNGV. CDR3 size: 15 residues. The V gene lost 3 bases and the J gene lost 6 bases, with 18 bases spanning the gap. The CDR3 DNA sequence: TGTGCCAGCAGCTTTTTGCAGACTAGTGGCCTCGAGCAGTACTTC. It translates to CASSFLQTSGLEQYF.

This clonotype occurred many times. The chain is built from TRBV18 and TRBJ2-3; the match to TRBD2 covers 11 bases. Germline V gene data show CDR1 as KGHSH and CDR2 as LQKENI. The CDR3 has 16 amino acids. Trimming cost V 1 base and J 3 bases; bases outside gene matches: 3. The CDR3 protein is CASSPRLAGGTDTQYF. CDR3 DNA sequence: TGTGCCAGCTCACCACGGCTAGCGGGGGGAACAGATACGCAGTATTTT.

The chain employs TRBV6-2 or TRBV6-3 and TRBJ2-1, with D hard to call. V shed 6 bases and J shed 4 bases, with 7 bases lying between them. CDR3 length equals 12 residues. Germline V gives CDR1 MNHEY, CDR2 SVGEGT. The CDR3 protein is CASSRGYNEQFF. The CDR3, as DNA: TGTGCCAGCAGCCGTGGGTACAATGAGCAGTTCTTC.

This chain joins TRBV2 and TRBJ1-1; 7 nucleotides agree with TRBD1. The CDR3 is 11 residues long. Germline V CDR1 and CDR2: SNHLY, FYNNEI. The ends lost 6 bases at V and 6 bases at J; junction bases unmatched: 1. The DNA of the CDR3 is TGTGCCAGCAGGGGACAGTCTGAAGCTTTCTTT. This translates into CASRGQSEAFF.

Turning to this clonotype: A read error may account for a junction end that differs from germline. The V and J genes are TRBV5-6 and TRBJ1-4, with D possibly matching TRBD1 (5 bases). Germline V gives CDR1 SGHDT, CDR2 YYEEEE. The CDR3 has 16 residues. In DNA, the CDR3 is TGTTCCAGCAGCTTGGCCTCGGGGGAGTGGAATGAAAAACTGTTTTTT. Translating it yields CSSSLASGEWNEKLFF.

This clonotype was found a few times. J is TRBJ2-7 and V is TRBV3-1, with 12 bases fitting TRBD2. The germline V gene has CDR1 LGHDT and CDR2 YNNKEL (reference sequence). The CDR3 consists of 16 residues. Germline trimming cut 4 bases from V and 2 bases from J; bases unmatched to any gene: 6. In nucleotides, the CDR3 is TGTGCCAGCAGCCGGGCTAGCGGGGGGGAGACCTACGAGCAGTACTTC. Amino acid sequence: CASSRASGGETYEQYF.

This clonotype has only a few counts. This chain uses TRBV30 with TRBJ2-2; no clear D. The germline gives CDR1 GTSNPN, CDR2 SVGIG (reference sequence). The CDR3 extends over 12 amino acids. Trimming stripped 4 bases from V and 2 bases from J, with 5 bases between. CDR3 nucleotides: TGTGCCTGGAAGGGCAACACCGGGGAGCTGTTTTTT. Translated, it gives CAWKGNTGELFF.

This clonotype was counted between two and nine times. V and J are TRBV23-1 and TRBJ2-3, with D possibly TRBD1 on 6 matching bases. TRBV23-1 is treated as an ORF (open reading frame) with a function not yet certain. The V and J ends lost 1 base and 2 bases respectively, with 10 bases between them. The CDR3 contains 15 residues. CDR3 nucleotide sequence: TGCGCCAGCAGTCAATACAGGGTGTTCACAGATACGCAGTATTTT. It specifies CASSQYRVFTDTQYF.

The chain links TRBV7-9 to TRBJ1-2; no firm D call. Germline CDR1 and CDR2: SEHNR and FQNEAQ (reference sequence). V lost 5 bases to trimming and J lost 1 base, with 11 bases between them. This CDR3 is built from 14 residues. The CDR3 here is CASSPRGVNYGYTF. The DNA for the CDR3 is TGTGCCAGCAGCCCCCGCGGGGTTAACTATGGCTACACCTTC. The full variable domain, rest sourced from reference TRBV7-9 and TRBJ1-2, is DTGVSQNPRHKITKRGQNVTFRCDPISEHNRLYWYRQTLGQGPEFLTYFQNEAQLEKSRLLSDRFSAERPKGSFSTLEIQRTEQGDSAMYLCASSPRGVNYGYTFGSGTRLTVV.

The rearrangement uses TRBV18 and TRBJ2-7; possibly TRBD1 for D (6 bases). This CDR3 contains 14 residues. Germline V gene lookup returns CDR1 KGHSH and CDR2 LQKENI. V was shortened by 4 bases and J by 1 base, with 11 bases between the two germline ends. The DNA for the CDR3 is TGTGCCAGCTCACACGCGACAGGTTCCTACGAGCAGTACTTC. It codes for CASSHATGSYEQYF.

This chain links TRBV7-9 with TRBJ2-3; D unclear. This CDR3 comprises 15 residues. In germline, CDR1 is SEHNR, CDR2 FQNEAQ (reference sequence). Trimming pared 1 base from V and 1 base from J, leaving 9 bases between. The DNA of the CDR3 is TGTGCCAGCAGCTTAGGACCCCAGGGCACAGATACGCAGTATTTT. Amino acids: CASSLGPQGTDTQYF.

The gene calls are TRBV13 and TRBJ2-1; 11 bases are a match to TRBD2. Germline CDR1 is PRHDT and CDR2 is FYEKMQ (reference sequence). This CDR3 region has 13 residues. The V gene end was trimmed by 4 bases and the J gene end by 9 bases; junction bases not matched to a gene: 2. DNA for the CDR3: TGTGCCAGCAGCTCAGGGACTAGCGGTGAGCAGTTCTTC. Translating it yields CASSSGTSGEQFF.

This clonotype has only a few counts. The rearrangement joins TRBV12-3 or TRBV12-4 to TRBJ1-6, with D unresolved. The CDR3 runs 15 residues. V lost 8 bases to trimming and J lost 6 bases, with 17 bases between them. CDR3 DNA: TGTGCCAGCTCTCGGAGGAGAATGAGTAATTCACCCCTCCACTTT. It translates to CASSRRRMSNSPLHF.

The rearrangement links TRBV29-1 to TRBJ2-1; 7 bases agree with TRBD2. V dropped 3 bases and J dropped 0; count of bases not matched to a gene: 2. The CDR3 is 14 residues long. Germline CDR1 SQVTM, CDR2 ANQGSEA. This CDR3 reads CSVDLADSYNEQFF. In DNA form, the CDR3 reads TGCAGCGTTGATCTAGCGGACTCCTACAATGAGCAGTTCTTC.

The rearrangement joins TRBV24-1 to TRBJ2-5; 9 bases agree with TRBD2. The CDR3 spans 15 residues. The J segment lost 5 bases and the V segment lost 4 bases, leaving 7 bases of the junction unmatched. Germline V gives CDR1 KGHDR, CDR2 SFDVKD. CDR3 nucleotide sequence: TGTGCCACCAGTGAACCGCGGGGGGGCCAGGAGACCCAGTACTTC. It translates to CATSEPRGGQETQYF.

This clonotype was seen more than once but under ten times. This rearrangement joins TRBV30 to TRBJ1-2; unclear D gene. This CDR3 contains 14 residues. V was shortened by 5 bases and J by 1 base, with 14 bases between the two germline ends. Germline V gene data show CDR1 as GTSNPN and CDR2 as SVGIG (reference sequence). CDR3 sequence reads: CAWRVGDFNYGYTF. As DNA, the CDR3 is TGTGCCTGGCGGGTCGGAGATTTTAACTATGGCTACACCTTC.

The gene calls are TRBV3-1 and TRBJ2-7, with TRBD2 identical over 7 bases. The V gene's germline CDR1 is LGHDT and CDR2 YNNKEL (reference sequence). Unmatched junction bases numbered 9, after V lost 4 bases and J lost 6 bases. The CDR3 loop spans 14 amino acids. The CDR3 coding sequence is TGTGCCAGCAGCCTGAGCGGGGTCCACGGCGAGCAGTACTTC. Its protein product is CASSLSGVHGEQYF.